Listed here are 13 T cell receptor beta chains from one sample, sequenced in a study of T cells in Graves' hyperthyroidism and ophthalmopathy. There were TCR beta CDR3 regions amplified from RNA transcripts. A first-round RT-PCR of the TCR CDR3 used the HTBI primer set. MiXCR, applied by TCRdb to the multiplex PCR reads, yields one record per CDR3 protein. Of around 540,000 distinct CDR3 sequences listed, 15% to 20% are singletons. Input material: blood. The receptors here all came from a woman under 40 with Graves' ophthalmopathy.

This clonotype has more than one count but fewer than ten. The CDR3, as DNA: TGTGCCACCAGTAGAGGAAGTGAGCAGTTCTTC. This codes for CATSRGSEQFF. The chain carries TRBV24-1 and TRBJ2-1, with no clear D. Germline CDR1 reads KGHDR; CDR2 reads SFDVKD. This CDR3 has 11 residues. Trimming removed 6 bases at V and 9 bases at J, with 8 bases between.

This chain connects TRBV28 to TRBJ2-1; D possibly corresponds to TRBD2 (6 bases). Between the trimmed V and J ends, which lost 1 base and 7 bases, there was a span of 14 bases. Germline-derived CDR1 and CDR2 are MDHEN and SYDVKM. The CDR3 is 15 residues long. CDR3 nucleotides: TGTGCCAGCAGTTTATTCTGGGCCCGGGGGAATGAGCAGTTCTTC. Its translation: CASSLFWARGNEQFF.

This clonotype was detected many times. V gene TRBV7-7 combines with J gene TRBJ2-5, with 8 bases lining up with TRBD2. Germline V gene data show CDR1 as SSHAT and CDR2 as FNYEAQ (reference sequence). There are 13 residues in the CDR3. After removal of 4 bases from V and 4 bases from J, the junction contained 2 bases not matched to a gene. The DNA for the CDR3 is TGTGCCAGCAGCTCCACTAGCGGAGAGACCCAGTACTTC. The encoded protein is CASSSTSGETQYF.

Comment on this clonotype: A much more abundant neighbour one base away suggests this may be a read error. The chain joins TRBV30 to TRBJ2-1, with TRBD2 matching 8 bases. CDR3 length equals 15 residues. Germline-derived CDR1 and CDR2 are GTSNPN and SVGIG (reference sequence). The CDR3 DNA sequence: TGTGCCTGGAGTGTGATCGGGAGGGCCTACAATGAGCAGCTCTTC. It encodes CAWSVIGRAYNEQLF.

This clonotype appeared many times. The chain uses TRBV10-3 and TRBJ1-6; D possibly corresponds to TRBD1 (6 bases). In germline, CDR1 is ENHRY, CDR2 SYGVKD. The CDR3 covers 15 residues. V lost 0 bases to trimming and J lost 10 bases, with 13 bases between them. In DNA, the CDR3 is TGTGCCATCAGTGAGTCGCTGGTCGGGGGCTCACCCCTCCACTTT. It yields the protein CAISESLVGGSPLHF.

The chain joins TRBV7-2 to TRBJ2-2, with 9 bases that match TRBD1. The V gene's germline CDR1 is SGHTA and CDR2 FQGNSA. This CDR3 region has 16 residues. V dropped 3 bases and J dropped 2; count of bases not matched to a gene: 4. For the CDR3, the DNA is TGTGCCAGCAGCTTTCACAGGGGGCGAAACACCGGGGAGCTGTTTTTT. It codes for CASSFHRGRNTGELFF.

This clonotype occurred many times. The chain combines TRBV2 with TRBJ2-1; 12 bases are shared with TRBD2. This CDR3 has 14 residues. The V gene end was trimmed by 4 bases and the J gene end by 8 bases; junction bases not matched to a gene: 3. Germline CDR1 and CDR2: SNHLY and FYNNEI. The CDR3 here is CASSVGLAGYEQFF. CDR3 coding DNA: TGTGCCAGCAGTGTAGGACTAGCGGGATATGAGCAGTTCTTC.

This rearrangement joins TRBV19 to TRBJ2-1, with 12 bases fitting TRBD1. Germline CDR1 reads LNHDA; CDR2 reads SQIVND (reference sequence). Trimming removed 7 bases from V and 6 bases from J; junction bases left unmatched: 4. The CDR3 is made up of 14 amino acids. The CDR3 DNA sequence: TGTGCCAGTAACCGGGACAGGGGGCTCAATGAGCAGTTCTTC. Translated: CASNRDRGLNEQFF.

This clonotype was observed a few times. In DNA form, the CDR3 reads TGTGCCAGCAGCTTTGTCGCAGGGAGGCCCCTCCACTTT. Translating it yields CASSFVAGRPLHF. This sequence joins TRBV7-8 and TRBJ1-6; possible D gene TRBD1, 5 bases. The germline CDR1 and CDR2 sequences are SGHVS and FQNEAQ. V lost 3 bases and J 13 bases, leaving 13 bases between the germline ends. This CDR3 has 13 residues.

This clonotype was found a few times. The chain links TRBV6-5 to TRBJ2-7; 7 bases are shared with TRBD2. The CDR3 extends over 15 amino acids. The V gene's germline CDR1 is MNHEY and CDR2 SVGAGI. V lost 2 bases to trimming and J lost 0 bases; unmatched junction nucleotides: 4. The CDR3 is CASSYRDYPSYEQYF. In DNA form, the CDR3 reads TGTGCCAGCAGTTACCGGGACTACCCCTCCTACGAGCAGTACTTC.

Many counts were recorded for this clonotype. Here the CDR3 DNA reads TGCGCCAGCAGCCCTGGGACCTTAGCGGGCACAGATACGCAGTATTTT. Its translation is CASSPGTLAGTDTQYF. This sequence joins TRBV5-1 and TRBJ2-3, with D perhaps matching TRBD2 (6 bases). This CDR3 spans 16 amino acids. V dropped 4 bases and J dropped 1 base, with 16 bases sitting between them. Germline V lookup: CDR1 SGHRS, CDR2 YFSETQ.

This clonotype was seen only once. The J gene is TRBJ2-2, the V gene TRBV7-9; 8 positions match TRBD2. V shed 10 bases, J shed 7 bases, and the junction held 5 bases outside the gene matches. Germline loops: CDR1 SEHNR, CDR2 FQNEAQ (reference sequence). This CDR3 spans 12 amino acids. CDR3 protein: CAIGGRIGELFF. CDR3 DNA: TGTGCCATAGGCGGGAGGATCGGGGAGCTGTTTTTT.

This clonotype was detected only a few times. The CDR3 reads CASSPAGGSSEQYF. The CDR3 nucleotides read TGTGCCAGCAGCCCGGCGGGCGGGAGTAGCGAGCAGTACTTC. The gene calls are TRBV7-6 and TRBJ2-7; 7 nucleotides agree with TRBD2. CDR3 size: 14 residues. J was trimmed by 6 bases and V by 5 bases; bases with no gene match: 10. Germline loops: CDR1 SGHVS, CDR2 FNYEAQ.